This T cell receptor beta chain emerged from a study of blood T cell repertoires in COVID-19. This clone has just one count. Produced via immunoSEQ multiplex PCR; TCRdb's table is partial and in-frame only. Among some 60,000 clones listed, 81% were seen once. The clonotype was recovered from a woman over 75 with active or convalescent COVID-19. The sequencing input was peripheral blood.

The CDR3 nucleotides are TGTGCCAGCAGTTGGGGGGAGGAAAAACTGTTTTTT. It specifies CASSWGEEKLFF. The rearrangement joins TRBV28 to TRBJ1-4, with a weak D call TRBD1 (5 bases). The CDR3 consists of 12 residues. The germline gives CDR1 MDHEN, CDR2 SYDVKM. V was clipped by 4 bases and J by 8 bases, with 8 bases between them. Full variable domain (outside the CDR3, taken from reference TRBV28 and TRBJ1-4): DVKVTQSSRYLVKRTGEKVFLECVQDMDHENMFWYRQDPGLGLRLIYFSYDVKMKEKGDIPEGYSVSREKKERFSLILESASTNQTSMYLCASSWGEEKLFFGSGTQLSVL.